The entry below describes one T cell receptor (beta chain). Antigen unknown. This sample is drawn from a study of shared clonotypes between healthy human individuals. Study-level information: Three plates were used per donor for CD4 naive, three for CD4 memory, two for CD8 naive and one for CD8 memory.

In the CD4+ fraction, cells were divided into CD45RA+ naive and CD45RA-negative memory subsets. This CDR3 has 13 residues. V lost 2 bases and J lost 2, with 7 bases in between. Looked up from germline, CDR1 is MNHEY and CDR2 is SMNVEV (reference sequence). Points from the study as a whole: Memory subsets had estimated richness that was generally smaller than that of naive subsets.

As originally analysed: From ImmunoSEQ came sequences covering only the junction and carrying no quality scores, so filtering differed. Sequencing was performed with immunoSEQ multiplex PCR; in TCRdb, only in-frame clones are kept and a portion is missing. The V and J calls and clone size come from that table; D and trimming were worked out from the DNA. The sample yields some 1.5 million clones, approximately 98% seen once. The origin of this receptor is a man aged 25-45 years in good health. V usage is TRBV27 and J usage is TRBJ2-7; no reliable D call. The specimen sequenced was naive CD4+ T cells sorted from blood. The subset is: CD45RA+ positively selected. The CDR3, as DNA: TGTGCCAGCAGTTTAGTCGCGGCCTACGAGCAGTACTTC. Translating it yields CASSLVAAYEQYF.